This entry lists 5 T cell receptor beta chains sequenced from one sample in a study of T cells in Graves' hyperthyroidism and ophthalmopathy. It was RNA transcripts that yielded the amplified TCR beta CDR3 regions. The HTBI primer set drove a first-round RT-PCR of the TCR CDR3. TCRdb re-called the multiplex PCR reads with MiXCR, one entry per CDR3 protein. Counted here are 730,000 or so distinct CDR3 sequences, about 19% occurring once; the ten biggest clones make up around 15%. Sequenced: blood. These receptors all come from a woman aged 45-65 years with Graves' hyperthyroidism that later progressed to Graves' ophthalmopathy.

There are many counts of this clonotype. J is TRBJ1-6 and V is TRBV12-3 or TRBV12-4; the D gene is possibly TRBD1 (5 bases). Trimming shortened V by 5 bases and J by 5 bases, and 7 bases separated the two germline ends. The CDR3 runs to 13 residues. CDR3 loop: CASSRTNNSPLHF. CDR3 sequence (DNA): TGTGCCAGCAGTCGGACAAATAATTCACCCCTCCACTTT.

This clonotype showed up just a few times. The chain recombines TRBV7-9 with TRBJ2-1; 11 nucleotides match TRBD1. V lost 3 bases to trimming and J lost 5 bases; unmatched junction nucleotides: 6. The CDR3 is made up of 16 amino acids. CDR1 and CDR2 from the germline V gene are SEHNR and FQNEAQ (reference sequence). CDR3 amino acids: CASSFLPGQGDNEQFF. The CDR3 nucleotides are TGTGCCAGCAGCTTCCTCCCGGGACAGGGGGACAATGAGCAGTTCTTC.

The V and J genes are TRBV12-3 or TRBV12-4 and TRBJ2-1, with 7 bases lining up with TRBD2. This CDR3 region has 16 residues. The V and J ends lost 3 bases and 6 bases, in that order; junction bases with no gene match: 11. CDR3 in DNA: TGTGCCAGCAGTTTCAGTGCGCTAGCGGTTGGCAATGAGCAGTTCTTC. It is translated as CASSFSALAVGNEQFF.

In its sample, this clonotype was seen a few times. V gene TRBV13 combines with J gene TRBJ2-5, with 8 bases fitting TRBD2. V lost 2 bases, J lost 0 bases, and 8 bases stayed unmatched. Germline V CDR1 and CDR2: PRHDT, FYEKMQ (reference sequence). The CDR3 has 17 amino acids. In DNA, the CDR3 is TGTGCCAGCAGCTTAAGCCCTTGGCGGGGGGACCAAGAGACCCAGTACTTC. Encoded protein: CASSLSPWRGDQETQYF.

The V gene is TRBV7-9, the J gene TRBJ2-2; 15 nucleotides agree with TRBD2. CDR1 is SEHNR, CDR2 FQNEAQ, per germline (reference sequence). V was pared by 4 bases and J by 4 bases, with 10 bases of the junction left unmatched. This CDR3 contains 19 residues. The CDR3 nucleotides are TGTGCCAGCAGCTCCGGGACTAGCGGGGGGCTTCGTGGCACCGGGGAGCTGTTTTTT. It yields the protein CASSSGTSGGLRGTGELFF.